The next 12 T cell receptor beta chains were all read from a single sample in a study of kidney transplant recipient with SARS-CoV-2 infection. A single record per CDR3 protein comes from TCRdb applying MiXCR to the reads. The table lists under 300,000 distinct CDR3 sequences, more than 25% of them singletons. Source: a blood sample, taken at baseline and on roughly day 120 from a kidney transplant recipient. Receptors were obtained from a male patient in his 30s who had COVID-19 and was a kidney transplant recipient. Some of these T cells may belong to the graft donor.

In this sample, this clonotype turned up many times. The gene calls are TRBV7-9 and TRBJ2-7, with D perhaps TRBD1 (6 bases). The CDR3 totals 13 residues. Trimming cost V 6 bases and J 2 bases, with 11 bases left between them. Germline V gives CDR1 SEHNR, CDR2 FQNEAQ (reference sequence). DNA of the CDR3: TGTGCCAGCAGGCACGGACAGACCTACGAGCAGTACTTC. It encodes CASRHGQTYEQYF. The whole variable domain, filled in from reference TRBV7-9 and TRBJ2-7, reads DTGVSQNPRHKITKRGQNVTFRCDPISEHNRLYWYRQTLGQGPEFLTYFQNEAQLEKSRLLSDRFSAERPKGSFSTLEIQRTEQGDSAMYLCASRHGQTYEQYFGPGTRLTVT.

As for this clonotype: A read error may explain this, as a much larger clone is one base away. V and J are TRBV5-5 and TRBJ2-7, with 8 positions matching TRBD1. Looked up from germline, CDR1 is SGHKS and CDR2 is YYEKEE (reference sequence). This CDR3 comprises 14 residues. The CDR3 here is CANSLAGGHYEQYF. In DNA, the CDR3 is TGTGCCAACAGCTTGGCAGGGGGCCACTACGAGCAGTACTTC.

The chain combines TRBV15 with TRBJ1-2; 8 nucleotides align to TRBD1. CDR1 is LNHNV and CDR2 is YYDKDF in the germline V gene (reference sequence). CDR3 length: 15 amino acids. Losses at the gene ends were 4 bases for V and 3 bases for J; bases not matched to a gene: 7. The chain's CDR3 is CATSKIGTGDYGYTF. Here the CDR3 DNA reads TGTGCCACCAGCAAGATCGGGACAGGCGACTATGGCTACACCTTC.

This clonotype was recorded at least ten times. The chain combines TRBV15 with TRBJ2-5, with unresolved D. V shed 0 bases and J shed 5 bases, with 7 bases lying between them. This CDR3 has 13 amino acids. In germline, CDR1 is LNHNV, CDR2 YYDKDF (reference sequence). The CDR3 coding sequence is TGTGCCACCAGCAGAGAAGGGTTTGAGACCCAGTACTTC. It is translated as CATSREGFETQYF.

This clonotype was counted many times. CDR3 region: CASSENPGAQNQPQHF. CDR3 DNA: TGTGCCAGCAGTGAAAATCCTGGAGCACAGAATCAGCCCCAGCATTTT. The genes are TRBV6-1 and TRBJ1-5; D gene uncertain. The CDR3 loop spans 16 amino acids. Trimming took off 2 bases at V and 4 bases at J, with 15 bases between the two ends. In germline, CDR1 is MNHNS, CDR2 SASEGT.

By proportion, this clonotype is medium-sized (0.01 to 0.1%). In nucleotides, the CDR3 is TGTGCCAGCGGGGTGGAGTACAGGGGGGCCGGGGAGCTGTTTTTT. Translating gives CASGVEYRGAGELFF. J is TRBJ2-2 and V is TRBV6-5, with 8 bases matching TRBD1. The CDR3 consists of 15 residues. V dropped 8 bases and J dropped 6; count of bases not matched to a gene: 11. CDR1 and CDR2 from the germline V gene are MNHEY and SVGAGI.

This clonotype has a count of ten or more. CDR3 region: CASSFRNTEAFF. As DNA, the CDR3 is TGTGCCAGCAGCTTCAGGAACACTGAAGCTTTCTTT. The chain joins TRBV5-6 to TRBJ1-1; D is undetermined. The germline V gene encodes CDR1 SGHDT and CDR2 YYEEEE. The CDR3 covers 12 residues. The ends were cut back, 2 bases at V and 1 base at J, with 3 bases in the middle.

There are many counts of this clonotype. This chain joins TRBV15 and TRBJ2-3; D remains ambiguous. Germline V gene sequence: CDR1 LNHNV, CDR2 YYDKDF (reference sequence). This CDR3 region has 12 residues. Trimming took 1 base from V and 4 from J, leaving 3 bases between them. The CDR3 spells CATSRGPDTQYF. In nucleotides, the CDR3 is TGTGCCACCAGCAGAGGGCCAGATACGCAGTATTTT. The full variable domain, in which reference TRBV15 and TRBJ2-3 provide the parts outside the CDR3, is DAMVIQNPRYQVTQFGKPVTLSCSQTLNHNVMYWYQQKSSQAPKLLFHYYDKDFNNEADTPDNFQSRRPNTSFCFLDIRSPGLGDTAMYLCATSRGPDTQYFGPGTRLTVL.

This clonotype was seen only a few times. Being one base from a much bigger clone, this may be a read error. The conserved phenylalanine or tryptophan is not found at the CDR3 terminus, so this likely reflects a read error. The V and J genes are TRBV15 and TRBJ1-2; a weak D match, TRBD1 (6 bases). This CDR3 is 13 amino acids long. CDR1 LNHNV and CDR2 YYDKDF come from the germline V gene (reference sequence). Deletions cut 0 bases from V and 8 bases from J, with 10 bases between. CDR3 coding DNA: TGTGCCACCAGCAGAGAGGGGGCGCTCGGCTACACCCTC. Amino acids: CATSREGALGYTL.

This clonotype was found many times. The genes are TRBV7-2 and TRBJ1-3; 7 positions match TRBD1. Germline CDR1 reads SGHTA; CDR2 reads FQGNSA. This CDR3 comprises 14 residues. V gave up 5 bases and J gave up 2 bases; unmatched junction bases: 3. The CDR3 DNA reads TGTGCCAGCAGCCCAGACAGGGCTGGAAACACCATATATTTT. This translates into CASSPDRAGNTIYF.

This clonotype was counted ten times or more. The rearrangement links TRBV28 to TRBJ2-3; D gene ambiguous. Germline CDR1 and CDR2: MDHEN and SYDVKM. Trimming stripped 2 bases from V and 4 bases from J, with 4 bases between. The CDR3 length is 12 residues. The CDR3 is CASSLRPDTQYF. The CDR3 region has the DNA TGTGCCAGCAGTTTACGGCCAGATACGCAGTATTTT.

This clonotype appeared many times. The chain carries TRBV2 and TRBJ1-1; tentatively, D is TRBD1 (5 bases). Between the trimmed V and J ends, which lost 1 base and 3 bases, there was a span of 12 bases. CDR3 size: 15 residues. Germline V gene data show CDR1 as SNHLY and CDR2 as FYNNEI. CDR3 sequence: CASSEGRVGYTEAFF. The DNA for the CDR3 is TGTGCCAGCAGTGAAGGCAGGGTGGGATACACTGAAGCTTTCTTT.